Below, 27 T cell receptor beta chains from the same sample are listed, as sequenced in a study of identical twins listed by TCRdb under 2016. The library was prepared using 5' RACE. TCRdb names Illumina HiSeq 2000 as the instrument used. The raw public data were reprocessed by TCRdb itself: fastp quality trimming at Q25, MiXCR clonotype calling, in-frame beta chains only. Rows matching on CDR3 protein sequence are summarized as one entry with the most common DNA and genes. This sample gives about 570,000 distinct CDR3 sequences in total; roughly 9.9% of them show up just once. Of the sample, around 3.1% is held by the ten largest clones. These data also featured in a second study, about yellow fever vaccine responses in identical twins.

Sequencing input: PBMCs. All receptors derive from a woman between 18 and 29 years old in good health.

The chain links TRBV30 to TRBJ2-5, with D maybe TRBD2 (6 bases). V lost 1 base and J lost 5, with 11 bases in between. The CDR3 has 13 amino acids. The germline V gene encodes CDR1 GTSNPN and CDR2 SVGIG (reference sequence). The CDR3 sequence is CAWSDGRGETQYF. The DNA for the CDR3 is TGTGCCTGGAGTGACGGCCGGGGGGAGACCCAGTACTTC. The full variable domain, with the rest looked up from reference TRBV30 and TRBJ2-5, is SQTIHQWPATLVQPVGSPLSLECTVEGTSNPNLYWYRQAAGRGLQLLFYSVGIGQISSEVPQNLSASRPQDRQFILSSKKLLLSDSGFYLCAWSDGRGETQYFGPGTRLLVL.

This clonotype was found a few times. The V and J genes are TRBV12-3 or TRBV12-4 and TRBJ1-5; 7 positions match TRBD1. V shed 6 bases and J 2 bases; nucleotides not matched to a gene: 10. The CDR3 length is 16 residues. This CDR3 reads CASRRDRGHRNQPQHF. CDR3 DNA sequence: TGTGCCAGCAGACGGGACAGAGGGCATCGCAATCAGCCCCAGCATTTT.

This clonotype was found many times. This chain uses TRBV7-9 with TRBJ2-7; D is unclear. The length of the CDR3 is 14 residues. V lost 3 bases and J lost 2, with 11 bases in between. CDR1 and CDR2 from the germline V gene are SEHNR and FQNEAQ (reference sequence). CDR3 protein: CASSFGSSPYEQYF. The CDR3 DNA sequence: TGTGCCAGCAGCTTTGGTTCGTCTCCCTACGAGCAGTACTTC. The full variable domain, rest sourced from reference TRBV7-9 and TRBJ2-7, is DTGVSQNPRHKITKRGQNVTFRCDPISEHNRLYWYRQTLGQGPEFLTYFQNEAQLEKSRLLSDRFSAERPKGSFSTLEIQRTEQGDSAMYLCASSFGSSPYEQYFGPGTRLTVT.

The CDR3, as DNA: TGTGCCAGCAGCCCACCCGTGGACAGGGGGTTCGCCTACGAGCAGTACTTC. This translates into CASSPPVDRGFAYEQYF. V usage is TRBV5-6 and J usage is TRBJ2-7; 10 positions match TRBD1. Trimming removed 4 bases from V and 2 bases from J; junction bases left unmatched: 12. The CDR3 length is 17 residues. The germline V gene has CDR1 SGHDT and CDR2 YYEEEE.

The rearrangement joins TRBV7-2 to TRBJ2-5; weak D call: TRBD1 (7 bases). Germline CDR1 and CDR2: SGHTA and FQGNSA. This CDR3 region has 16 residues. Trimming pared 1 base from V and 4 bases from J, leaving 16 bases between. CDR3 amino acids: CASSLELAGGGETQYF. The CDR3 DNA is TGTGCCAGCAGCTTAGAGTTAGCAGGGGGAGGAGAGACCCAGTACTTC.

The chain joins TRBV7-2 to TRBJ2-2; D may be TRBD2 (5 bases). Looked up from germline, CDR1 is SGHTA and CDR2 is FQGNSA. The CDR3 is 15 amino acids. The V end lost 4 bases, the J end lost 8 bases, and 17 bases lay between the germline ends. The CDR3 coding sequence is TGTGCCAGCAGCTCTAGCACCGACCCTGGAGGGGAGCTGTTTTTT. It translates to CASSSSTDPGGELFF.

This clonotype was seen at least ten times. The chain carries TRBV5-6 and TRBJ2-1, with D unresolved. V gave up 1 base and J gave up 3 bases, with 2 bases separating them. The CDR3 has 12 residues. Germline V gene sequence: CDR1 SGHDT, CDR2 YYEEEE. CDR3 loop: CASSLYYNEQFF. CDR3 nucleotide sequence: TGTGCCAGCAGCTTGTACTACAATGAGCAGTTCTTC.

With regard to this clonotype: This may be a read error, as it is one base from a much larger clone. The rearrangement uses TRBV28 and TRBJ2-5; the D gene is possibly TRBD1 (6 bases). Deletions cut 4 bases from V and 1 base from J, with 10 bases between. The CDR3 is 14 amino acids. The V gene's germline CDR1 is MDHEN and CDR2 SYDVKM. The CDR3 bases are TGTGCCAGCAGTTCCCGGGACATCCAAGAGACCCAGTACTTC. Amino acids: CASSSRDIQETQYF.

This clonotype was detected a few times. CDR3 sequence (DNA): TGTGCCAGCAGTCTGCGTCGGACAGACTACGAGCAGTACTTC. Translating it yields CASSLRRTDYEQYF. The V call is TRBV7-8, the J call TRBJ2-7, with D tentatively TRBD1 (6 bases). The CDR3 sequence is 14 residues long. CDR1 SGHVS and CDR2 FQNEAQ come from the germline V gene. V was shortened by 6 bases and J by 3 bases, with 15 bases between the two germline ends. Variable domain in full (rest from reference TRBV7-8 and TRBJ2-7): GAGVSQSPRYKVAKRGQDVALRCDPISGHVSLFWYQQALGQGPEFLTYFQNEAQLDKSGLPSDRFFAERPEGSVSTLKIQRTQQEDSAVYLCASSLRRTDYEQYFGPGTRLTVT.

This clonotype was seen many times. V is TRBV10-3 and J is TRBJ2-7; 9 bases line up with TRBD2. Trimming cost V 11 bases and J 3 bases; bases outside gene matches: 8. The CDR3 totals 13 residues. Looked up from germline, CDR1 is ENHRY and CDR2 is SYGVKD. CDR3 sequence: CAAGLAGNYEQYF. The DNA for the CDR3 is TGTGCCGCGGGGCTAGCGGGAAACTACGAGCAGTACTTC.

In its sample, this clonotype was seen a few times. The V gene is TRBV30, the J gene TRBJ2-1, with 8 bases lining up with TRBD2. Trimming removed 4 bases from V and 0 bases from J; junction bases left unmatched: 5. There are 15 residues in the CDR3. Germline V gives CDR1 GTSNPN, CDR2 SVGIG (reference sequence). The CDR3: CAWIPLAASYNEQFF. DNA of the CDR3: TGTGCCTGGATCCCACTAGCGGCCTCCTACAATGAGCAGTTCTTC.

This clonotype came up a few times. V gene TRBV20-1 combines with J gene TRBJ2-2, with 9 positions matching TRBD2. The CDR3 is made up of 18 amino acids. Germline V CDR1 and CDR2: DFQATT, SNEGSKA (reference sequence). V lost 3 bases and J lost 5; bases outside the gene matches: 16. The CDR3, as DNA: TGCAGTGCTAGGCCCCCTTTTGGGCGGGGGGGCCGAACCGGGGAGCTGTTTTTT. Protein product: CSARPPFGRGGRTGELFF.

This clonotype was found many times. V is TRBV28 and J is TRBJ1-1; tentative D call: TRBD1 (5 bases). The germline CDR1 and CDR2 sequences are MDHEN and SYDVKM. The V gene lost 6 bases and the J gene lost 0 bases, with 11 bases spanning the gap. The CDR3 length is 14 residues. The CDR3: CASSRDGLNTEAFF. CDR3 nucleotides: TGTGCCAGCAGCCGGGACGGCTTGAACACTGAAGCTTTCTTT.

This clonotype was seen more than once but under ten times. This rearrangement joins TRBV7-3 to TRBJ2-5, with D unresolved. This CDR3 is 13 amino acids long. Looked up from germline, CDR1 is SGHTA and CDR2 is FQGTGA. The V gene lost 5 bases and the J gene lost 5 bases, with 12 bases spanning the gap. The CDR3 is CASSLRMGETQYF. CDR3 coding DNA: TGTGCCAGCAGCCTAAGAATGGGCGAGACCCAGTACTTC.

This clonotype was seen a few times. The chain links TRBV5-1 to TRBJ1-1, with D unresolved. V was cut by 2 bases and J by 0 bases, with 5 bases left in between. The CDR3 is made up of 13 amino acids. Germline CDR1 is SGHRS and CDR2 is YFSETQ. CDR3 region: CASSFSMNTEAFF. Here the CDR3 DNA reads TGCGCCAGCAGCTTTTCAATGAACACTGAAGCTTTCTTT.

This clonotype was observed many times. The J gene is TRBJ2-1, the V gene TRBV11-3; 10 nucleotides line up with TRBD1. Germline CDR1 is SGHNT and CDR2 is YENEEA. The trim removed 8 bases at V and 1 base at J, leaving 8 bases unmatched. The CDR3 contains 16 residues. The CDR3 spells CASVLPGQGSYNEQFF. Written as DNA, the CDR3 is TGTGCCAGCGTACTACCGGGACAGGGGTCCTACAATGAGCAGTTCTTC. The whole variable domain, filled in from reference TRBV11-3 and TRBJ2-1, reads EAGVVQSPRYKIIEKKQPVAFWCNPISGHNTLYWYLQNLGQGPELLIRYENEEAVDDSQLPKDRFSAERLKGVDSTLKIQPAELGDSAVYLCASVLPGQGSYNEQFFGPGTRLTVL.

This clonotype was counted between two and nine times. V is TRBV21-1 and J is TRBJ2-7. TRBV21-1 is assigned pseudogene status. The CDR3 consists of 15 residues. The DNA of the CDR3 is TGTGCCAGCAGCAAAGAAACACAAAGCTCCTACGAGCAGTACTTC. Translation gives CASSKETQSSYEQYF.

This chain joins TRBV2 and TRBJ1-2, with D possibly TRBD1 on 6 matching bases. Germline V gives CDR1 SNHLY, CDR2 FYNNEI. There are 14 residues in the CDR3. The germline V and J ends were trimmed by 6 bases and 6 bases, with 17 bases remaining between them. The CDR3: CASRLLQGEDGYTF. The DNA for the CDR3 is TGTGCCAGCAGGCTCTTACAGGGAGAGGATGGCTACACCTTC.

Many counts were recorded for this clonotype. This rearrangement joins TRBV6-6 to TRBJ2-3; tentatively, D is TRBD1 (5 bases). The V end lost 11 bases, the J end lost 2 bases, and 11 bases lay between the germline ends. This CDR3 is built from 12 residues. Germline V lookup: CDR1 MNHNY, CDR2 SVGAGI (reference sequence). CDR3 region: CAVQGLTDTQYF. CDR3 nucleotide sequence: TGTGCCGTTCAGGGTCTCACAGATACGCAGTATTTT.

The CDR3 region has the DNA TGCAGTGCTCCGGGGGTAGCGGGGGGAGCAGATACGCAGTATTTT. This codes for CSAPGVAGGADTQYF. The V call is TRBV20-1, the J call TRBJ2-3; 10 bases match TRBD2. J lost 4 bases, V lost 5 bases, and 9 bases had no gene match. Germline assignment: CDR1 DFQATT and CDR2 SNEGSKA (reference sequence). The CDR3 runs to 15 residues.

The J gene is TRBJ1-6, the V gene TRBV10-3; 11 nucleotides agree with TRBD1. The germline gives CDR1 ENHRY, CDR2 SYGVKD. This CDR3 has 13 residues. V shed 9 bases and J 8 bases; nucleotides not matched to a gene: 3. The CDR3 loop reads CAIKGQGDSPLHF. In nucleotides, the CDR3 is TGTGCCATTAAGGGACAGGGGGATTCACCCCTCCACTTT.

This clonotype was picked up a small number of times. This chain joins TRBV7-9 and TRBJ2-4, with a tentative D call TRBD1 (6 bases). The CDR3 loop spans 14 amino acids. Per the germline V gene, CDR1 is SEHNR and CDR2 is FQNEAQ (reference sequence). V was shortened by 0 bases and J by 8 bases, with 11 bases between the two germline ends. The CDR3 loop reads CASSLARQVDIQYF. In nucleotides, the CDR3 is TGTGCCAGCAGCTTAGCCCGACAGGTGGACATTCAGTACTTC.

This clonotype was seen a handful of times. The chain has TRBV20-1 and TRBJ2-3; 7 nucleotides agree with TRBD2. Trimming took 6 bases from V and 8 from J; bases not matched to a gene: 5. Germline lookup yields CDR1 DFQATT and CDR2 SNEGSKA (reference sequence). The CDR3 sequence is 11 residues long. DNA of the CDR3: TGCAGTGCGGCTAGCGGACCTACGCAGTATTTT. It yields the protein CSAASGPTQYF.

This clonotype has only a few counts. The CDR3 region is CSAAAVGGGAFYEQYF. The DNA of the CDR3 is TGCAGTGCTGCGGCCGTTGGGGGGGGGGCCTTTTACGAGCAGTACTTC. This chain links TRBV20-1 with TRBJ2-7; perhaps TRBD2 as D (7 bases). Germline CDR1 and CDR2: DFQATT and SNEGSKA (reference sequence). CDR3 size: 16 residues. Trimming took 5 bases from V and 4 from J, leaving 24 bases between them.

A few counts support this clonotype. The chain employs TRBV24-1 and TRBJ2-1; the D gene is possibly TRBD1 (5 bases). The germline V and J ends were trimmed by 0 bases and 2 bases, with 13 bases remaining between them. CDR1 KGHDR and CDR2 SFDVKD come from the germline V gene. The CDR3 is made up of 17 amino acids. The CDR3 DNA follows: TGTGCCACCAGTGATTTGGGTACAGGCGGCGCCTACAATGAGCAGTTCTTC. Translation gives CATSDLGTGGAYNEQFF.

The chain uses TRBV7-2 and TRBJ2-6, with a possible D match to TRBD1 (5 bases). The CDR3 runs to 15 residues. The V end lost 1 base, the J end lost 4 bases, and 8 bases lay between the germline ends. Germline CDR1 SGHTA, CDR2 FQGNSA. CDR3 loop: CASSLDRPGANVLTF. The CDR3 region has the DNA TGTGCCAGCAGCTTAGACAGGCCCGGGGCCAACGTCCTGACTTTC.

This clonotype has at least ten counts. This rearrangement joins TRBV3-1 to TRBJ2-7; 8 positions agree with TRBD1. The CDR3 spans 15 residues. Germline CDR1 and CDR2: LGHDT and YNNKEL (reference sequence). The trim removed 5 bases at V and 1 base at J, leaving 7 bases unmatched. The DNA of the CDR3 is TGTGCCAGCAGCTCCCGACAGGGGCTATCCTACGAGCAGTACTTC. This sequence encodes CASSSRQGLSYEQYF.